A selection of T cell receptor beta chains follows, all from one sample in a study of cytomegalovirus exposure and HLA in healthy donors. The table came from immunoSEQ multiplex PCR; TCRdb's copy has only in-frame clones and leaves some out. This sample has some 140,000 clones, with around 84% found just once. Sequencing used PBMCs. These receptors originate from a human donor in good health. CDR3s include the opening cysteine and the closing phenylalanine or tryptophan. D genes are given only for firm matches. The size field is filled for only some rows; it gives once, few, many or a size class.

V	size	D	J	DNA	CDR3
TRBV7-9	NA	TRBD2	TRBJ2-5	TGTGCCAGCAGCCCCCGGGAGGGCGGGGCTTGGGAGACCCAGTACTTC	CASSPREGGAWETQYF
TRBV5-1	NA	TRBD1	TRBJ2-3	TGCGCCAGCAGCTTGCAGGGGGCGATCCCAGATACGCAGTATTTT	CASSLQGAIPDTQYF
TRBV7-3	few	TRBD1	TRBJ1-2	TGTGCCAGCAGCCTAACAGGGGGCTCTGGTGGCTACACCTTC	CASSLTGGSGGYTF
TRBV4-1	NA	NA	TRBJ1-2	TGCGCCAGCAGCCAAGAGCCCATCTCCGGGGATGGCTACACCTTC	CASSQEPISGDGYTF
TRBV9	few	TRBD1	TRBJ2-1	TGTGCCAGCAGCGTAGCGACAGGGCACAATGAGCAGTTCTTC	CASSVATGHNEQFF
TRBV5-1	NA	NA	TRBJ1-3	TGCGCCAGCAGCAGCGGGACATCTGGAAACACCATATATTTT	CASSSGTSGNTIYF
TRBV5-6	NA	TRBD2	TRBJ2-2	TGTGCCAGCAGCTTTGTCGCGGGAGTCGGCACCGGGGAGCTGTTTTTT	CASSFVAGVGTGELFF
TRBV7-8	NA	NA	TRBJ2-1	TGTGCCACAGGATACGCCTCCTACAATGAGCAGTTCTTC	CATGYASYNEQFF
TRBV19	NA	NA	TRBJ1-2	TGTGCCAGCCAGCCCTTCGGAAGGACAGACCTTTATGGCTACACCTTC	CASQPFGRTDLYGYTF
TRBV15	NA	NA	TRBJ1-5	TGTGCCACCAGCAGAGGAAGCCATAGCAATCAGCCCCAGCATTTT	CATSRGSHSNQPQHF
TRBV2	NA	NA	TRBJ2-7	TGTGCCAGCAGTGATTATACTTGGTCCGAGCAGTACTTC	CASSDYTWSEQYF
TRBV2	NA	NA	TRBJ2-1	TGTGCCAGCAGCCCTCAGGGGGGAAATGAGCAGTTCTTC	CASSPQGGNEQFF
TRBV4-2	NA	TRBD1	TRBJ1-5	TGTGCCAGCAGCCAAGCATTAAAGTGGGGGACAGGGACGGGCAATCAGCCCCAGCATTTT	CASSQALKWGTGTGNQPQHF
TRBV19	NA	TRBD2	TRBJ2-5	TGTGCCAGTAGTATCGGTAGGGCGGGGGGAGAGACCCAGTACTTC	CASSIGRAGGETQYF
TRBV28	NA	NA	TRBJ2-1	TGTGCCAGCAGTACTCTCTCAGGTGAGCAGTTCTTC	CASSTLSGEQFF
TRBV7-9	NA	TRBD1	TRBJ2-1	TGTGCCAGCAGCTTAGGGACAGGGAGCTCCTACAATGAGCAGTTCTTC	CASSLGTGSSYNEQFF
TRBV11-2	NA	TRBD2	TRBJ2-7	TGTGCCAGCAGCTTAGAACTAGCGGGCCTTATCGAGCAGTACTTC	CASSLELAGLIEQYF
TRBV5-4	NA	NA	TRBJ1-1	TGTGCCAGCAGCTTGGTAACAGCGAACACTGAAGCTTTCTTT	CASSLVTANTEAFF
TRBV4-1	NA	NA	TRBJ2-1	TGCGCCAGCAGCCAACTCGGGACACTGAATGAGCAGTTCTTC	CASSQLGTLNEQFF
TRBV2	NA	TRBD2	TRBJ2-1	TGTGCCAGCAGTGAAGCGCTTCTCGCGGGGGGGCCACATGAGCAGTTCTTC	CASSEALLAGGPHEQFF
TRBV27	NA	TRBD2	TRBJ2-7	TGTGCCAGCAGTTTAGCGGGAGCCCTCGGCGAGCAGTACTTC	CASSLAGALGEQYF
TRBV5-5	NA	NA	TRBJ1-1	TGTGCCAGCAGCCAGGACAGCGGAGAATGGGACACTGAAGCTTTCTTT	CASSQDSGEWDTEAFF
TRBV5-5	NA	TRBD2	TRBJ2-1	TGTGCCAGCAGCTTGGCCCTTTTGGCACTAGCGGCCTCCTACAATGAGCAGTTCTTC	CASSLALLALAASYNEQFF
TRBV7-8	NA	TRBD1	TRBJ1-5	TGTGCCAGCAGCCCCAATACCCGACAGGGGGCTTCTGTGATCCAGCCCCAGCATTTT	CASSPNTRQGASVIQPQHF
TRBV6-4	NA	NA	TRBJ1-6	TGTGCCAGCAGTCAGGGATTTGATTCACCCCTCCACTTT	CASSQGFDSPLHF
TRBV7-7	few	NA	TRBJ1-1	TGTGCTAGCAGCCCCCCAGACAGGATGAACACTGAAGCTTTCTTT	CASSPPDRMNTEAFF
TRBV19	NA	NA	TRBJ2-2	TGTGCCACTACGAGTCGTGCAGAGGACACCGGGGAGCTGTTTTTT	CATTSRAEDTGELFF
TRBV19	NA	NA	TRBJ1-5	TGTGCCAGTAGTTCCGGGGGTGTGCCCCAGCATTTT	CASSSGGVPQHF
TRBV15	NA	TRBD2	TRBJ2-2	TGTGCCACCAGCAGAGGGGGAGCGGGACGGACAAACACCGGGGAGCTGTTTTTT	CATSRGGAGRTNTGELFF
TRBV12-5	NA	TRBD1	TRBJ1-5	TGTGCTAGTGGGACAGGGAGGATGGATCAGCCCCAGCATTTT	CASGTGRMDQPQHF
TRBV4-2	NA	NA	TRBJ1-1	TGTGCCAGCAGCCAAGATCTGGGCGCGTGGGCTGAAGCTTTCTTT	CASSQDLGAWAEAFF
TRBV5-1	NA	NA	TRBJ2-7	TGCGCCAGCAGCTCTAGGACTCGGACCGCCGAGCAGTACTTC	CASSSRTRTAEQYF
TRBV4-1	NA	TRBD1	TRBJ1-1	TGCGCCAGCAGCCAAGTTGCGACAGGGAGGTACACTGAAGCTTTCTTT	CASSQVATGRYTEAFF
TRBV18	NA	TRBD1	TRBJ1-5	TGTGCCAGCTCACCGGGACAGGGGGCTAATCAGCCCCAGCATTTT	CASSPGQGANQPQHF
TRBV5-1	NA	TRBD2	TRBJ2-5	TGCGCCAGCAGCTCGGCGGCGGGAGCTGGGGAGACCCAGTACTTC	CASSSAAGAGETQYF
TRBV29-1	NA	NA	TRBJ2-5	TGCAGCGTCCGGATGACAGGAGACCAAGAGACCCAGTACTTC	CSVRMTGDQETQYF
TRBV6-5	NA	NA	TRBJ1-5	TGTGCCAGCAGTTACGCCGCCGGGGGCAATCAGCCCCAGCATTTT	CASSYAAGGNQPQHF
TRBV28	NA	TRBD1	TRBJ1-1	TGTGCCAGCAGTACAGGGGTGGTCACTGAAGCTTTCTTT	CASSTGVVTEAFF
TRBV19	NA	NA	TRBJ2-5	TGTGCCAGTAGTATGAGACACCCCCAAGAGACCCAGTACTTC	CASSMRHPQETQYF
TRBV27	NA	NA	TRBJ2-7	TGTGCCAGCAGTCCTACGGGACTCCATGGCGCCTACGAGCAGTACTTC	CASSPTGLHGAYEQYF
TRBV7-6	NA	NA	TRBJ1-2	TGTGCCAGCAGCTTAGGAGCTAACTATGGCTACACCTTC	CASSLGANYGYTF
TRBV12-5	NA	NA	TRBJ1-1	TGTGCTAGTGGTTTCTCCGGGAACACTGAAGCTTTCTTT	CASGFSGNTEAFF
TRBV19	NA	NA	TRBJ1-1	TGTGCCAGTAGTTCTCGGGCTGAAGCTTTCTTT	CASSSRAEAFF
TRBV5-1	NA	NA	TRBJ2-2	TGCGCCAGCAGCCTGGGAGGACAGAGTAACACCGGGGAGCTGTTTTTT	CASSLGGQSNTGELFF
TRBV15	NA	TRBD1	TRBJ1-2	TGTGCCACCAGCAGAGGACAGGGGTATGGCTACACCTTC	CATSRGQGYGYTF
TRBV29-1	NA	NA	TRBJ2-3	TGCAGCTTCTCAAGGGGGTTAGATACGCAGTATTTT	CSFSRGLDTQYF
TRBV6-5	NA	TRBD1	TRBJ1-5	TGTGCCAGCCGAGGACAGGGCGCCAATCAGCCCCAGCATTTT	CASRGQGANQPQHF
TRBV7-9	NA	TRBD2	TRBJ2-1	TGTGCCAGCAGCACTAGCGGGAGCTCCTACAATGAGCAGTTCTTC	CASSTSGSSYNEQFF
TRBV19	NA	TRBD1	TRBJ1-6	TGTGCCAGTAGGGACCCACAGGGGGCTTATTCACCCCTCCACTTT	CASRDPQGAYSPLHF